These 15 T cell receptor beta chains were all obtained from the same sample, sequenced in a study of post-analysis software for immune sequencing data. Overall study findings and caveats: About 5 TRBV segments (TRBV5-6, TRBV5-1 and TRBV20-1 among them) occurred more frequently in patients than in controls.

Their antigens are not known. Presence of unique molecular identifiers characterized the TCR beta cDNA libraries. Via MiXCR, TCRdb re-called the PCR reads, giving one row per CDR3 protein. Among about 620,000 distinct CDR3 sequences listed, about 40% were seen once. Material for sequencing was blood. The receptors shown here come from a girl aged 10 to 17 with multiple sclerosis.

The V gene is TRBV6-1, the J gene TRBJ2-2, with 8 nucleotides matching TRBD1. The CDR3 spans 13 residues. V was clipped by 10 bases and J by 7 bases; unmatched bases: 8. The germline gives CDR1 MNHNS, CDR2 SASEGT. CDR3 residues: CAMMAGGGGELFF. For the CDR3, the DNA is TGTGCCATGATGGCAGGGGGCGGCGGGGAGCTGTTTTTT.

In its sample, this clonotype was seen a few times. V is TRBV10-2 and J is TRBJ1-1; possibly TRBD1 for D (6 bases). V lost 0 bases, J lost 8 bases, and 7 bases lay in between. CDR1 is WSHSY, CDR2 SAAADI, per germline. The CDR3 is 12 residues long. CDR3 DNA sequence: TGCGCCAGCAGTGAGTCGGGGGGCGAAGCTTTCTTT. Amino acid sequence: CASSESGGEAFF.

Note on this clonotype: At one of its ends the junction is not consistent with the germline gene, which may arise from a read error. This chain uses TRBV29-1 with TRBJ2-1, with TRBD2 identical over 9 bases. The CDR3 is made up of 18 amino acids. CDR1 SQVTM and CDR2 ANQGSEA come from the germline V gene. CDR3 residues: CSVVGRPSAGGPENEQFF. The DNA for the CDR3 is TGTAGCGTTGTTGGTCGTCCCTCCGCGGGGGGGCCTGAGAATGAGCAGTTCTTC.

In its sample, this clonotype was seen a few times. The rearrangement uses TRBV20-1 and TRBJ1-5; no clear D. Germline V CDR1 and CDR2: DFQATT, SNEGSKA (reference sequence). This CDR3 has 14 amino acids. Trimming took 0 bases from V and 3 from J, leaving 9 bases between them. In nucleotides, the CDR3 is TGCAGTGCTAGAGAAGCTCAGTACAATCAGCCCCAGCATTTT. It encodes CSAREAQYNQPQHF.

This clonotype has more than one count but fewer than ten. V gene TRBV4-2 combines with J gene TRBJ1-2; TRBD1 might be the D (6 bases). CDR3 length equals 15 residues. Trimming removed 4 bases at V and 4 bases at J, with 16 bases between. Germline lookup yields CDR1 LGHNA and CDR2 YNFKEQ. CDR3 bases: TGTGCCAGCAGCCCAGGACAGAGGGCGCGCTATGGCTACACCTTC. Residues: CASSPGQRARYGYTF.

The table lists this clonotype with many counts. DNA for the CDR3: TGTGCCATCGGTGGACTAGCGGGAGTCCAAGAGACCCAGTACTTC. Amino acid sequence: CAIGGLAGVQETQYF. V is TRBV10-3 and J is TRBJ2-5, with 13 nucleotides matching TRBD2. Per the germline V gene, CDR1 is ENHRY and CDR2 is SYGVKD. This CDR3 is built from 15 residues. V lost 8 bases, J lost 1 base, and 4 bases stayed unmatched.

The chain combines TRBV7-2 with TRBJ1-1; D is perhaps TRBD1 (5 bases). The V and J ends lost 5 bases and 4 bases respectively, with 8 bases between them. Germline lookup yields CDR1 SGHTA and CDR2 FQGNSA. This CDR3 contains 12 residues. CDR3 in DNA: TGTGCCAGCAGCGTGGGACGCACTGAAGCTTTCTTT. It specifies CASSVGRTEAFF. The full variable domain, its missing parts supplied by reference TRBV7-2 and TRBJ1-1, is GAGVSQSPSNKVTEKGKDVELRCDPISGHTALYWYRQSLGQGLEFLIYFQGNSAPDKSGLPSDRFSAERTGGSVSTLTIQRTQQEDSAVYLCASSVGRTEAFFGQGTRLTVV.

V usage is TRBV7-2 and J usage is TRBJ1-2; 8 nucleotides match TRBD1. Germline CDR1 SGHTA, CDR2 FQGNSA. Trimming removed 5 bases from V and 8 bases from J; junction bases left unmatched: 10. The CDR3 length is 14 residues. This CDR3 is CASSPDRGPRGYTF. In nucleotides, the CDR3 is TGTGCCAGCAGCCCAGACAGGGGCCCACGGGGCTACACCTTC.

There are a few counts of this clonotype. This chain links TRBV6-6 with TRBJ2-7, with 9 bases that match TRBD2. CDR1 is MNHNY, CDR2 SVGAGI, per germline (reference sequence). The CDR3 has 15 amino acids. V trimming: 6 bases; J trimming: 4 bases; junction bases outside the gene matches: 10. CDR3 sequence reads: CASSLAPGLAYEQYF. CDR3 DNA: TGTGCCAGCAGCCTAGCTCCGGGACTAGCTTACGAGCAGTACTTC.

The sample holds a few counts of this clonotype. V and J are TRBV7-9 and TRBJ2-1, with D hard to call. This CDR3 is built from 14 residues. V lost 5 bases and J lost 5, with 13 bases in between. Germline CDR1 is SEHNR and CDR2 is FQNEAQ (reference sequence). The CDR3 spells CASSERATDNEQFF. In DNA, the CDR3 is TGTGCCAGCAGCGAGCGAGCCACCGACAATGAGCAGTTCTTC.

This clonotype appeared a few times. V is TRBV20-1 and J is TRBJ2-5; perhaps TRBD2 as D (6 bases). Germline CDR1 DFQATT, CDR2 SNEGSKA (reference sequence). The length of the CDR3 is 11 residues. CDR3 coding DNA: TGCAGCTGGCGGGGTCAAGAGACCCAGTACTTC. Its protein product is CSWRGQETQYF.

In this sample, this clonotype turned up a few times. The CDR3 here is CASSSPRSFGGEQYF. DNA for the CDR3: TGTGCCAGCAGTTCGCCCCGTTCGTTTGGGGGCGAGCAGTACTTC. The rearrangement joins TRBV12-3 or TRBV12-4 to TRBJ2-7; either TRBD1 or TRBD2 may fit D (5 bases each). The V end lost 4 bases, the J end lost 6 bases, and 19 bases lay between the germline ends. The CDR3 contains 15 residues.

The V and J genes are TRBV20-1 and TRBJ2-7; TRBD2 matches 8 bases. Germline CDR1 and CDR2: DFQATT and SNEGSKA (reference sequence). CDR3 length: 15 residues. V was clipped by 5 bases and J by 0 bases; unmatched bases: 9. The CDR3 reads CSAEARGGSSYEQYF. DNA of the CDR3: TGCAGTGCTGAGGCCCGCGGGGGGAGCTCCTACGAGCAGTACTTC.

The genes are TRBV28 and TRBJ2-4; possible D gene TRBD2, 6 bases. CDR3 length equals 15 residues. Germline assignment: CDR1 MDHEN and CDR2 SYDVKM. Trimming stripped 5 bases from V and 5 bases from J, with 16 bases between. This CDR3 reads CASSPAGPLENIQYF. In DNA, the CDR3 is TGTGCCAGCAGTCCGGCGGGGCCTTTGGAAAACATTCAGTACTTC.

The chain uses TRBV4-1 and TRBJ2-5; D not resolved. Germline V lookup: CDR1 MGHRA, CDR2 YSYEKL. The germline V and J ends were trimmed by 0 bases and 5 bases, with 16 bases remaining between them. This CDR3 spans 16 amino acids. CDR3 in DNA: TGCGCCAGCAGCCAAGACGGCCGGAGAACGTTTGAGACCCAGTACTTC. This sequence encodes CASSQDGRRTFETQYF.